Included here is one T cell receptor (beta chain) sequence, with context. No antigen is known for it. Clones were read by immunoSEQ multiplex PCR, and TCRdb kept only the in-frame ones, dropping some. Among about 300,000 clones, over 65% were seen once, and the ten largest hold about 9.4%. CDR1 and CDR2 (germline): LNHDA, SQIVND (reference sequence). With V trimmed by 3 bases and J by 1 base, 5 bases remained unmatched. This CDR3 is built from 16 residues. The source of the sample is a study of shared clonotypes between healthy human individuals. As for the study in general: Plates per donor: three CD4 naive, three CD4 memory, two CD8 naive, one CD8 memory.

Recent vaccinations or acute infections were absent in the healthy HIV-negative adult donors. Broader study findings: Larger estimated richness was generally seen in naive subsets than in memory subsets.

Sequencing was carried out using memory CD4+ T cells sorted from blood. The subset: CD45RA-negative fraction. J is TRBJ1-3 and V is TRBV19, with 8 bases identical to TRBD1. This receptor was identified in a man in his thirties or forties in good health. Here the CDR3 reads CASSIFRQGSGNTIYF. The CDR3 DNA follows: TGTGCCAGTAGTATCTTTCGACAGGGGTCTGGAAACACCATATATTTT.